The next 27 T cell receptor beta chains were all read from a single sample in a study of blood T cell repertoires in COVID-19. Data came from immunoSEQ multiplex PCR; TCRdb stores just in-frame clones and leaves some out. Of 240,000 or so clones listed, about 86% are singletons. Sample: peripheral blood. These TCRs come from a man in his sixties with acute or convalescent COVID-19.

The chain recombines TRBV7-9 with TRBJ1-1; D is possibly TRBD1 (6 bases). The CDR3 is made up of 12 amino acids. V was trimmed by 9 bases and J by 3 bases, leaving 11 bases between them. Germline CDR1 is SEHNR and CDR2 is FQNEAQ (reference sequence). As DNA, the CDR3 is TGTGCCAGTACACAGGGATACACTGAAGCTTTCTTT. Its protein is CASTQGYTEAFF.

The chain combines TRBV30 with TRBJ2-7, with TRBD1 identical over 11 bases. Germline trimming cut 8 bases from V and 4 bases from J; bases unmatched to any gene: 7. CDR1 is GTSNPN and CDR2 is SVGIG in the germline V gene (reference sequence). The CDR3 is 13 residues long. The CDR3 protein is CADRDRGLYEQYF. As DNA, the CDR3 is TGTGCCGACCGGGACAGGGGGTTGTACGAGCAGTACTTC. The full variable domain, in which reference TRBV30 and TRBJ2-7 provide the parts outside the CDR3, is SQTIHQWPATLVQPVGSPLSLECTVEGTSNPNLYWYRQAAGRGLQLLFYSVGIGQISSEVPQNLSASRPQDRQFILSSKKLLLSDSGFYLCADRDRGLYEQYFGPGTRLTVT.

The CDR3 region has the DNA TGTGCCAGCAGTGTGTTAGCGGGAGGAACCGGGGAGCTGTTTTTT. It translates to CASSVLAGGTGELFF. The V and J genes are TRBV6-4 and TRBJ2-2, with 10 bases fitting TRBD2. Germline CDR1 and CDR2: MRHNA and SNTAGT. J was trimmed by 5 bases and V by 4 bases; bases with no gene match: 4. CDR3 size: 15 residues.

The chain carries TRBV30 and TRBJ1-5; D ambiguous. Germline values: CDR1 GTSNPN, CDR2 SVGIG (reference sequence). The length of the CDR3 is 15 residues. V gave up 3 bases and J gave up 3 bases, with 15 bases separating them. The CDR3 sequence is CAWSRGVNTNQPQHF. As DNA, the CDR3 is TGTGCCTGGAGCCGAGGTGTTAACACCAATCAGCCCCAGCATTTT.

CDR3: CATSDSRTGPTQYF. The CDR3 DNA follows: TGTGCCACCAGTGATTCCCGGACAGGGCCGACCCAGTACTTC. The V call is TRBV24-1, the J call TRBJ2-5; 8 positions match TRBD1. The CDR3 length is 14 residues. V was pared by 2 bases and J by 7 bases, with 5 bases of the junction left unmatched. Germline loops: CDR1 KGHDR, CDR2 SFDVKD.

A single count supports this clone. The CDR3: CASYPGQLSTDTQYF. Here the CDR3 DNA reads TGTGCCTCATATCCGGGACAACTCAGCACAGATACGCAGTATTTT. This chain connects TRBV19 to TRBJ2-3; the D gene is possibly TRBD1 (6 bases). Trimming stripped 11 bases from V and 0 bases from J, with 18 bases between. The germline V gene encodes CDR1 LNHDA and CDR2 SQIVND (reference sequence). The CDR3 totals 15 residues.

The chain links TRBV2 to TRBJ1-2, with 10 positions matching TRBD1. J was trimmed by 2 bases and V by 4 bases; bases with no gene match: 7. Germline values: CDR1 SNHLY, CDR2 FYNNEI. The CDR3 is 16 amino acids. CDR3 nucleotides: TGTGCCAGCAGTGTATTGAGGGACAGGGGAAACTATGGCTACACCTTC. The encoded protein is CASSVLRDRGNYGYTF.

The sample holds one count of this clone. The chain has TRBV20-1 and TRBJ2-5; 7 bases are shared with TRBD2. Germline values: CDR1 DFQATT, CDR2 SNEGSKA (reference sequence). This CDR3 has 15 residues. Trimming took 3 bases from V and 1 from J; bases not matched to a gene: 8. The CDR3 sequence is CSASPPGGGQETQYF. The CDR3, as DNA: TGCAGTGCTAGTCCCCCGGGAGGCGGCCAAGAGACCCAGTACTTC.

This chain connects TRBV7-2 to TRBJ1-5; tentatively, D is TRBD1 (5 bases). Trimming removed 1 base from V and 3 bases from J, with 10 bases in between. Germline CDR1 is SGHTA and CDR2 is FQGNSA. The CDR3 totals 15 residues. The DNA for the CDR3 is TGTGCCAGCAGCTTAGTTGAAGGGGCCAATCAGCCCCAGCATTTT. As protein: CASSLVEGANQPQHF.

J is TRBJ2-3 and V is TRBV6-6; D is possibly TRBD2 (6 bases). Germline values: CDR1 MNHNY, CDR2 SVGAGI (reference sequence). Trimming removed 5 bases from V and 5 bases from J, with 14 bases in between. The length of the CDR3 is 14 residues. CDR3 in amino acids: CASSGTPRQDTQYF. The CDR3 DNA is TGTGCCAGCAGTGGGACTCCCCGACAAGATACGCAGTATTTT.

The rearrangement joins TRBV28 to TRBJ2-5, with 11 bases matching TRBD1. The CDR3 sequence is 16 residues long. CDR1 is MDHEN, CDR2 SYDVKM, per germline. After removal of 4 bases from V and 4 bases from J, the junction contained 8 bases not matched to a gene. This CDR3 reads CASSSSGQGGLETQYF. CDR3 DNA sequence: TGTGCCAGCAGTTCATCGGGACAGGGGGGATTAGAGACCCAGTACTTC.

V gene TRBV30 combines with J gene TRBJ2-5, with a possible D match to TRBD1 (6 bases). The CDR3 extends over 14 amino acids. V shed 1 base and J shed 1 base, with 10 bases lying between them. Germline CDR1 is GTSNPN and CDR2 is SVGIG (reference sequence). The CDR3 is CAWSATGFQETQYF. In nucleotides, the CDR3 is TGTGCCTGGAGTGCCACAGGGTTCCAAGAGACCCAGTACTTC.

V usage is TRBV7-2 and J usage is TRBJ2-5; 9 positions agree with TRBD2. This CDR3 is 15 amino acids long. From germline, CDR1 is SGHTA and CDR2 FQGNSA. The V gene end was trimmed by 2 bases and the J gene end by 1 base; junction bases not matched to a gene: 2. The CDR3 here is CASSLTTSGQETQYF. As DNA, the CDR3 is TGTGCCAGCAGCTTAACGACTAGCGGCCAAGAGACCCAGTACTTC.

The chain couples TRBV27 to TRBJ2-2, with 7 bases fitting TRBD1. V was pared by 4 bases and J by 4 bases, with 6 bases of the junction left unmatched. The CDR3 loop spans 15 amino acids. Looked up from germline, CDR1 is MNHEY and CDR2 is SMNVEV (reference sequence). CDR3 in amino acids: CASSSGTVGTGELFF. CDR3 DNA sequence: TGTGCCAGCAGTTCCGGGACAGTGGGCACCGGGGAGCTGTTTTTT.

The rearrangement links TRBV30 to TRBJ1-1; 7 nucleotides align to TRBD1. Germline values: CDR1 GTSNPN, CDR2 SVGIG (reference sequence). V lost 4 bases to trimming and J lost 0 bases; unmatched junction nucleotides: 8. The CDR3 runs to 15 residues. The CDR3 region is CAWIPRDSLNTEAFF. The CDR3 coding sequence is TGTGCCTGGATCCCTCGGGACAGCTTGAACACTGAAGCTTTCTTT.

This clone was recorded only once. The chain carries TRBV2 and TRBJ2-1; TRBD1 agrees at 7 bases. CDR1 and CDR2 (germline): SNHLY, FYNNEI. This CDR3 contains 14 residues. The V gene end was trimmed by 6 bases and the J gene end by 8 bases; junction bases not matched to a gene: 10. The CDR3 bases are TGTGCCAGCAGGATTAGACAGGGCAGCGATGAGCAGTTCTTC. This codes for CASRIRQGSDEQFF.

The V and J genes are TRBV6-2 or TRBV6-3 and TRBJ2-7; D might be TRBD2 (5 bases). Deletions cut 2 bases from V and 7 bases from J, with 15 bases between. The CDR3 sequence is 14 residues long. CDR1 is MNHEY and CDR2 is SVGEGT in the germline V gene. The CDR3 DNA reads as TGTGCCAGCAGTTACACGAGTGATTCGGGGGAGCAGTACTTC. Its protein is CASSYTSDSGEQYF.

This clone was seen a few times. This chain links TRBV7-3 with TRBJ2-2; TRBD2 agrees at 10 bases. V shed 5 bases, J shed 5 bases, and the junction held 5 bases outside the gene matches. The CDR3 is 15 amino acids. CDR1 is SGHTA and CDR2 is FQGTGA in the germline V gene. CDR3 bases: TGTGCCAGCAGCCCAATGACTAGCGGGACCGGGGAGCTGTTTTTT. As protein: CASSPMTSGTGELFF.

The CDR3 sequence: CASGRGPYNSPLHF. For the CDR3, the DNA is TGTGCCAGCGGCCGGGGTCCTTATAATTCACCCCTCCACTTT. The chain joins TRBV2 to TRBJ1-6; no reliable D call. From germline, CDR1 is SNHLY and CDR2 FYNNEI. V gave up 8 bases and J gave up 4 bases, with 12 bases separating them. CDR3 length: 14 residues.

The V and J genes are TRBV6-6 and TRBJ1-5; 9 nucleotides agree with TRBD1. The CDR3 covers 14 residues. The trim removed 7 bases at V and 7 bases at J, leaving 8 bases unmatched. In germline, CDR1 is MNHNY, CDR2 SVGAGI (reference sequence). In DNA, the CDR3 is TGTGCCAGCACTGACGGACAGGGGAGGCAGCCCCAGCATTTT. Amino acids: CASTDGQGRQPQHF.

The chain joins TRBV19 to TRBJ1-1, with TRBD1 identical over 8 bases. The CDR3 loop spans 17 amino acids. CDR1 and CDR2 (germline): LNHDA, SQIVND (reference sequence). The junction had 12 bases not matched to a gene; V was cut back by 6 bases and J by 0 bases. The CDR3, as DNA: TGTGCCAGTAGGGCCTCAAACAGGGGGGGGTTGAACACTGAAGCTTTCTTT. Residues: CASRASNRGGLNTEAFF.

V and J are TRBV6-6 and TRBJ1-5; D is uncertain. Germline V CDR1 and CDR2: MNHNY, SVGAGI (reference sequence). V was cut by 9 bases and J by 2 bases, with 17 bases left in between. The CDR3 has 15 amino acids. The CDR3 DNA reads as TGTGCCAGTTACGAAGAGCGGGTTGGCAATCAGCCCCAGCATTTT. Its protein is CASYEERVGNQPQHF.

The chain couples TRBV9 to TRBJ2-5; 9 bases are shared with TRBD1. CDR1 and CDR2 from the germline V gene are SGDLS and YYNGEE. Trimming took 0 bases from V and 1 from J; bases not matched to a gene: 10. This CDR3 is 18 amino acids long. CDR3 region: CASSVGGTTGGSQETQYF. In DNA, the CDR3 is TGTGCCAGCAGCGTAGGAGGGACGACAGGGGGGAGCCAAGAGACCCAGTACTTC.

V is TRBV3-1 (or the pseudogene TRBV3-2) and J is TRBJ1-2; D not certain. The germline CDR1 and CDR2 sequences are LGHDT and YNNKEL (reference sequence). The CDR3 consists of 12 residues. V lost 4 bases to trimming and J lost 5 bases, with 8 bases between them. CDR3 DNA: TGTGCCAGCAGCCCTACGGGGTATGGCTACACCTTC. It yields the protein CASSPTGYGYTF.

The J gene is TRBJ1-4, the V gene TRBV7-9; TRBD1 agrees at 9 bases. The CDR3 runs to 16 residues. V trimming: 0 bases; J trimming: 8 bases; junction bases outside the gene matches: 7. Germline values: CDR1 SEHNR, CDR2 FQNEAQ (reference sequence). The CDR3 loop reads CASSLAGQGTAEKLFF. As DNA, the CDR3 is TGTGCCAGCAGCTTAGCGGGACAGGGAACGGCGGAAAAACTGTTTTTT.

This rearrangement joins TRBV3-1 (or the pseudogene TRBV3-2) to TRBJ2-3; 9 positions match TRBD2. CDR1 and CDR2 (germline): LGHDT, YNNKEL (reference sequence). CDR3 length equals 17 residues. J lost 4 bases, V lost 0 bases, and 8 bases had no gene match. The CDR3 bases are TGTGCCAGCAGCCAAGACCTAGCGGGGCGGTGGGCAGATACGCAGTATTTT. It yields the protein CASSQDLAGRWADTQYF.

This rearrangement joins TRBV5-1 to TRBJ1-1; 9 positions agree with TRBD1. Germline assignment: CDR1 SGHRS and CDR2 YFSETQ. Unmatched junction bases numbered 8, after V lost 4 bases and J lost 1 base. The CDR3 totals 16 residues. The chain's CDR3 is CASSDGTGIKNTEAFF. DNA of the CDR3: TGCGCCAGCAGCGACGGGACAGGGATCAAGAACACTGAAGCTTTCTTT.